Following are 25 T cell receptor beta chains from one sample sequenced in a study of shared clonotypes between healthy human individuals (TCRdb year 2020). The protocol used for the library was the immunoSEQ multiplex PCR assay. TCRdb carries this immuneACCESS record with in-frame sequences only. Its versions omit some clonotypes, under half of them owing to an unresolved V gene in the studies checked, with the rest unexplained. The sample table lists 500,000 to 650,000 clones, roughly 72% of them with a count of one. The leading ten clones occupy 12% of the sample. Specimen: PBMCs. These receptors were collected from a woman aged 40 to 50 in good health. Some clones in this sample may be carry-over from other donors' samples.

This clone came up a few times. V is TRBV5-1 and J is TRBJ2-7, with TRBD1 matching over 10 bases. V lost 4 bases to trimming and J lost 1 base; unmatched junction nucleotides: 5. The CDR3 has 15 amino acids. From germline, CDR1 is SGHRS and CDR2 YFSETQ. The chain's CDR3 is CASSLGTGESYEQYF. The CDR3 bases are TGCGCCAGCAGCCTAGGGACAGGGGAATCCTACGAGCAGTACTTC.

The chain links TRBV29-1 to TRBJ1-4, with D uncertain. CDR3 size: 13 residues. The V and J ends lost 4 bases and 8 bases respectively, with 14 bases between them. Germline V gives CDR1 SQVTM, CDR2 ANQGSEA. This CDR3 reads CSVVGMAREKLFF. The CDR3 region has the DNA TGCAGCGTTGTAGGAATGGCCCGGGAAAAACTGTTTTTT.

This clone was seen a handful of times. CDR3 nucleotides: TGCAGCGTTGAAGAACACTCCACAGATACGCAGTATTTT. Protein sequence: CSVEEHSTDTQYF. The chain links TRBV29-1 to TRBJ2-3; D unclear. CDR3 size: 13 residues. The germline gives CDR1 SQVTM, CDR2 ANQGSEA. Between the trimmed V and J ends, which lost 0 bases and 2 bases, there was a span of 6 bases.

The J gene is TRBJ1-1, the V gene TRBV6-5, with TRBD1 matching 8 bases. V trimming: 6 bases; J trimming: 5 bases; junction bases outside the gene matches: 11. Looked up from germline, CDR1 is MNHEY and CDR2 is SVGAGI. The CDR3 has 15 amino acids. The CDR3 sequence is CASSLAGGEGTEAFF. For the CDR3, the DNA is TGTGCCAGCAGCCTAGCAGGGGGCGAGGGGACTGAAGCTTTCTTT.

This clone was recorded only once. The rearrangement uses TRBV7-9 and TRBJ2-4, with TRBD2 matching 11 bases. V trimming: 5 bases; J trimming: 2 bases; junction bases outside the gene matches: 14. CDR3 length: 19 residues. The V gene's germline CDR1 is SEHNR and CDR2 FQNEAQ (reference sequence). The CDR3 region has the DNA TGTGCCAGCAGCGCCGAACTAGCGGGAGTGGGTCTAACCAAAAACATTCAGTACTTC. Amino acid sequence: CASSAELAGVGLTKNIQYF.

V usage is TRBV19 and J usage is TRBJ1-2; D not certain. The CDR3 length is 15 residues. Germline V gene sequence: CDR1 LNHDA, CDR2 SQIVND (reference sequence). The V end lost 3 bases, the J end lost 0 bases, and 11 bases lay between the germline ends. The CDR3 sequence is CASSMRRTPNYGYTF. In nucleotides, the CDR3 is TGTGCCAGTAGTATGAGACGGACTCCTAACTATGGCTACACCTTC.

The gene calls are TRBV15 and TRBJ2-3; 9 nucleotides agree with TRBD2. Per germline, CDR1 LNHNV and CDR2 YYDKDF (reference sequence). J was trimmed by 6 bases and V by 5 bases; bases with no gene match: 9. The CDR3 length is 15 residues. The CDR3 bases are TGTGCCACCAGCGGGGCTAGCGGGGACCCGGATACGCAGTATTTT. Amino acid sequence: CATSGASGDPDTQYF.

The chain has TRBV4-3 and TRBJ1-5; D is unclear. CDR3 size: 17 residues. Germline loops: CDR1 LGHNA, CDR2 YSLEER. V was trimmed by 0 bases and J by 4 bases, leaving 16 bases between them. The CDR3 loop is CASSQDSKVKGNQPQHF. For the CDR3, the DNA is TGCGCCAGCAGCCAAGATAGTAAGGTGAAAGGAAATCAGCCCCAGCATTTT.

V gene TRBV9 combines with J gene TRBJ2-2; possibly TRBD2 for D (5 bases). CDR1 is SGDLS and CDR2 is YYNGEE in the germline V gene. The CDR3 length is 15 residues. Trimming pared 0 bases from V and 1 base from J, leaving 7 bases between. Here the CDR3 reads CASSVAGMNTGELFF. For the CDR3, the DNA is TGTGCCAGCAGCGTAGCCGGGATGAACACCGGGGAGCTGTTTTTT.

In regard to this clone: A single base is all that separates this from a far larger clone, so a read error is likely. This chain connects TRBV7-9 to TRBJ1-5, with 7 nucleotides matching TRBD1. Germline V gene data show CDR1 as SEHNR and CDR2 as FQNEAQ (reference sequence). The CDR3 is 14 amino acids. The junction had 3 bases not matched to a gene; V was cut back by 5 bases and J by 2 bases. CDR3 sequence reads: CASSPGQGNQPQHF. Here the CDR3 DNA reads TGTGCCAGCAGCCCAGGACAGGGCAATCAGCCCCAGCATTTT.

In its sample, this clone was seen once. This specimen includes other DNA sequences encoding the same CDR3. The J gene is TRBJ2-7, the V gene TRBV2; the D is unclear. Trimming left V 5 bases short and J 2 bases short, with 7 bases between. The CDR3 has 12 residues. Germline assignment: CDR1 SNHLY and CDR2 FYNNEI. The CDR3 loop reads CASSRETYEQYF. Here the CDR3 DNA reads TGTGCCAGCAGTAGAGAGACCTACGAGCAGTACTTC.

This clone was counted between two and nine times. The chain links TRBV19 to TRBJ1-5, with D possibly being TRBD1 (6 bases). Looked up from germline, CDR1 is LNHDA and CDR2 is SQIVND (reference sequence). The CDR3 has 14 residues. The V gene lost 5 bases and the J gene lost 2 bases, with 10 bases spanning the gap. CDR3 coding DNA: TGTGCCAGTAGTCCCGACAGGCGCAATCAGCCCCAGCATTTT. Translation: CASSPDRRNQPQHF.

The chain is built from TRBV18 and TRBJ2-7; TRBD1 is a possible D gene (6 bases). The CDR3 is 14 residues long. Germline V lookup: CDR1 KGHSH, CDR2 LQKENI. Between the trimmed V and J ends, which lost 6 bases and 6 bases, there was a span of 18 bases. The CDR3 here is CASSDRLGSTEQYF. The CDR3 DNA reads TGTGCCAGCTCTGACAGGTTGGGCTCTACCGAGCAGTACTTC.

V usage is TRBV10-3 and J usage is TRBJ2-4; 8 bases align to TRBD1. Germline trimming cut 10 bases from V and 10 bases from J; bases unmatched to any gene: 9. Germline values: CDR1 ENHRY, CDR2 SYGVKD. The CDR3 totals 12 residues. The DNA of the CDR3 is TGTGCCACCGCAGGGGGCACCACGATTCAGTACTTC. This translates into CATAGGTTIQYF.

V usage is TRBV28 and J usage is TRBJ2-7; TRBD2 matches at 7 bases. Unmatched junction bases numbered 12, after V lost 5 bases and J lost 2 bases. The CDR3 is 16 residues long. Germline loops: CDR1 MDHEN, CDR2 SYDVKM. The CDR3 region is CASSTQSTGGPYEQYF. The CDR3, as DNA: TGTGCCAGCAGTACCCAATCAACGGGGGGACCCTACGAGCAGTACTTC. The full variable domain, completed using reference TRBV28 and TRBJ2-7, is DVKVTQSSRYLVKRTGEKVFLECVQDMDHENMFWYRQDPGLGLRLIYFSYDVKMKEKGDIPEGYSVSREKKERFSLILESASTNQTSMYLCASSTQSTGGPYEQYFGPGTRLTVT.

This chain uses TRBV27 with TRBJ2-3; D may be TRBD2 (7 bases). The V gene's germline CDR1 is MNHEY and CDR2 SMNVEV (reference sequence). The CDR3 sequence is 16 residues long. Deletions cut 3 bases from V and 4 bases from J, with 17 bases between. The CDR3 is CASSFAGAFAADTQYF. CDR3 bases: TGTGCCAGCAGTTTTGCGGGGGCTTTCGCGGCAGATACGCAGTATTTT.

The CDR3 loop is CASSIAEPTDTQYF. For the CDR3, the DNA is TGTGCCAGTAGTATTGCGGAGCCCACAGATACGCAGTATTTT. V gene TRBV19 combines with J gene TRBJ2-3; D is unresolved. In germline, CDR1 is LNHDA, CDR2 SQIVND (reference sequence). V gave up 3 bases and J gave up 2 bases, with 9 bases separating them. The CDR3 consists of 14 residues.

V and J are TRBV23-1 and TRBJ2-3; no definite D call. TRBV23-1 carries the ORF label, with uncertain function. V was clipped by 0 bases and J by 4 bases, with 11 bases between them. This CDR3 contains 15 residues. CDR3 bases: TGCGCCAGCAGTCAATCGTGGCCTCCCCCAGATACGCAGTATTTT. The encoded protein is CASSQSWPPPDTQYF.

In DNA, the CDR3 is TGTGCCTGGACGGCCAGGTCGAACACTGAAGCTTTCTTT. Translation: CAWTARSNTEAFF. The chain recombines TRBV30 with TRBJ1-1; D is uncertain. Trimming took off 4 bases at V and 1 base at J, with 10 bases between the two ends. Germline loops: CDR1 GTSNPN, CDR2 SVGIG (reference sequence). The CDR3 runs to 13 residues.

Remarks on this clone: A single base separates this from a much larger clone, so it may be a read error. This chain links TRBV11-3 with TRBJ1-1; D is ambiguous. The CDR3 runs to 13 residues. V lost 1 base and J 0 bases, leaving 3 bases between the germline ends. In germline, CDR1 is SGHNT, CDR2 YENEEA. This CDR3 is CASSLAVNTEAFF. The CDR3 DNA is TGTGCCAGCAGCTTAGCGGTGAACACTGAAGCTTTCTTT.

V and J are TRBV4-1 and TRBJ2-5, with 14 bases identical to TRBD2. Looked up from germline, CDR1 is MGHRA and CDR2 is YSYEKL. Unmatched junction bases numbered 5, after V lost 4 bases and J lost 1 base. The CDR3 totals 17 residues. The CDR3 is CASSPGLAGEGQETQYF. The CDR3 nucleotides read TGCGCCAGCAGCCCGGGACTAGCGGGAGAGGGCCAAGAGACCCAGTACTTC.

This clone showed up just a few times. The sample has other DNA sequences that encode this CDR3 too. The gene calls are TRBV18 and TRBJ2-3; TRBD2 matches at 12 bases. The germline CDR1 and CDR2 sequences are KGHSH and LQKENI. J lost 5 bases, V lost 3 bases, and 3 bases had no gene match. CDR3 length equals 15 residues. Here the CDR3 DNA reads TGTGCCAGCTCACCCCCGGGACTAGCGGGAGATACGCAGTATTTT. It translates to CASSPPGLAGDTQYF.

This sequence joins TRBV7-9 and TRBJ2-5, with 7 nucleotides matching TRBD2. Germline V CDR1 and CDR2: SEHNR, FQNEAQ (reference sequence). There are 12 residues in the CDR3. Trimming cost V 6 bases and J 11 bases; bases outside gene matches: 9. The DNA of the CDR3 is TGTGCCAGCAGTGAGGGAGGGTGGGAGCAGTACTTC. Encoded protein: CASSEGGWEQYF.

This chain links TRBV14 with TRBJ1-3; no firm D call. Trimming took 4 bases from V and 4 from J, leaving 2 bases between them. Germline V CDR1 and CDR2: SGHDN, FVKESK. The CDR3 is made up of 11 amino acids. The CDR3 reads CASSPGNTIYF. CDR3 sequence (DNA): TGTGCCAGCAGCCCAGGAAACACCATATATTTT. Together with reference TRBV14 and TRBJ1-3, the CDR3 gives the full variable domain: EAGVTQFPSHSVIEKGQTVTLRCDPISGHDNLYWYRRVMGKEIKFLLHFVKESKQDESGMPNNRFLAERTGGTYSTLKVQPAELEDSGVYFCASSPGNTIYFGEGSWLTVV.

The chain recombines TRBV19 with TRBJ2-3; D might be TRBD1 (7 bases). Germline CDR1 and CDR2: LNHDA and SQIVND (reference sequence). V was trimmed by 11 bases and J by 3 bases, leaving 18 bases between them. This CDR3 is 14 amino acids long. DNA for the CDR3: TGTGCCGGTAACCAGGGGGAGGCTACAGATACGCAGTATTTT. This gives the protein CAGNQGEATDTQYF.